This section outlines one T cell receptor beta chain sequence together with its context. TCRdb's table, derived via immunoSEQ multiplex PCR, lists solely in-frame clones and lacks some. The sample consists of about 160,000 clones, roughly 90% of them appearing once. The germline gives CDR1 MGHRA, CDR2 YSYEKL. The length of the CDR3 is 15 residues. V was clipped by 4 bases and J by 5 bases, with 17 bases between them. This entry is derived from a study of control samples from healthy donors and cancer patients. This receptor was identified in a man aged 30 to 39 in good health. The specimen sequenced was blood. V is TRBV4-1 and J is TRBJ1-2; unclear D gene. As DNA, the CDR3 is TGCGCCAGCAGCCCCGAAAGCCCCCCGGGGTATGGCTACACCTTC. Protein product: CASSPESPPGYGYTF.